A single sample is the source of the 20 T cell receptor beta chains below, sequenced in a study of radiotherapy plus CTLA-4 blockade in lung cancer. Assay used: immunoSEQ multiplex PCR; TCRdb lists only in-frame clones, some missing. The sample carries just over 60,000 clones, roughly 77% recorded once. This specimen was peripheral blood, taken from a patient treated with radiotherapy plus ipilimumab. The receptors here all came from a human donor with non-small cell lung cancer who had a complete response to radiotherapy plus ipilimumab.

The chain combines TRBV7-2 with TRBJ2-1; D possibly matches TRBD1 or TRBD2 (5 bases each). Germline-derived CDR1 and CDR2 are SGHTA and FQGNSA. V was clipped by 7 bases and J by 9 bases, with 13 bases between them. The CDR3 has 12 residues. This chain's CDR3 is CASTAERGEQFF. CDR3 DNA: TGTGCCAGCACCGCGGAGAGGGGTGAGCAGTTCTTC.

This clone was picked up a small number of times. The rearrangement links TRBV5-1 to TRBJ1-1; no clear D. Germline assignment: CDR1 SGHRS and CDR2 YFSETQ. This CDR3 region has 12 residues. Trimming shortened V by 3 bases and J by 0 bases, and 3 bases separated the two germline ends. The CDR3 region has the DNA TGCGCCAGCAGCTCAGTGAACACTGAAGCTTTCTTT. This codes for CASSSVNTEAFF.

This chain uses TRBV6-5 with TRBJ1-2; D is unclear. The CDR3 extends over 13 amino acids. CDR1 and CDR2 from the germline V gene are MNHEY and SVGAGI. V lost 2 bases, J lost 4 bases, and 8 bases lay in between. CDR3 sequence: CASSYDVGYGYTF. CDR3 sequence (DNA): TGTGCCAGCAGTTACGATGTGGGCTATGGCTACACCTTC.

The chain recombines TRBV30 with TRBJ1-5; the match to TRBD1 covers 7 bases. The J segment lost 7 bases and the V segment lost 3 bases, leaving 12 bases of the junction unmatched. CDR3 length: 15 amino acids. Germline values: CDR1 GTSNPN, CDR2 SVGIG (reference sequence). CDR3 region: CAWRQGSLREQPQHF. The CDR3 region has the DNA TGTGCCTGGAGACAGGGGTCTCTTAGGGAGCAGCCCCAGCATTTT.

The chain uses TRBV5-4 and TRBJ2-2, with D maybe TRBD1 (6 bases). This CDR3 comprises 14 residues. Germline CDR1 and CDR2: SGHNT and YYREEE (reference sequence). V was clipped by 7 bases and J by 2 bases, with 12 bases between them. As DNA, the CDR3 is TGTGCCAGCGAAAAGGGGGATAACACCGGGGAGCTGTTTTTT. Translating gives CASEKGDNTGELFF.

V usage is TRBV5-1 and J usage is TRBJ1-2; TRBD1 might be the D (6 bases). The CDR3 is 14 amino acids. Looked up from germline, CDR1 is SGHRS and CDR2 is YFSETQ. The V and J ends lost 3 bases and 1 base respectively, with 10 bases between them. CDR3 nucleotides: TGCGCCAGCAGCTCGTCAGGGGATAACTATGGCTACACCTTC. Translating it yields CASSSSGDNYGYTF.

The chain carries TRBV30 and TRBJ2-2, with a possible D match to TRBD2 (6 bases). The CDR3 extends over 14 amino acids. The V gene's germline CDR1 is GTSNPN and CDR2 SVGIG (reference sequence). Trimming left V 4 bases short and J 4 bases short, with 13 bases between. CDR3 residues: CAWNSGVLTGELFF. In DNA, the CDR3 is TGTGCCTGGAATTCGGGGGTTCTCACCGGGGAGCTGTTTTTT.

The chain combines TRBV7-9 with TRBJ2-5, with 9 bases aligning to TRBD1. This CDR3 is 15 amino acids long. V lost 3 bases, J lost 5 bases, and 7 bases stayed unmatched. Germline-derived CDR1 and CDR2 are SEHNR and FQNEAQ (reference sequence). CDR3 region: CASSFGTGLDETQYF. The CDR3 coding sequence is TGTGCCAGCAGCTTCGGGACAGGGCTAGACGAGACCCAGTACTTC.

Concerning this clone itself: The junction does not match germline at one end; this may be a read error. The rearrangement uses TRBV6-5 and TRBJ2-3; 7 bases map to TRBD2. From germline, CDR1 is MNHEY and CDR2 SVGAGI. The CDR3 spans 14 residues. The CDR3 bases are TGCGCAACGCTAGCGGACCCTAGCACAGATACGCAGTATTTT. Amino acids: CATLADPSTDTQYF.

This clone was seen only once. This chain uses TRBV7-2 with TRBJ2-7; D might be TRBD2 (7 bases). Germline V gene data show CDR1 as SGHTA and CDR2 as FQGNSA. This CDR3 region has 14 residues. The ends were cut back, 5 bases at V and 7 bases at J, with 18 bases in the middle. The CDR3 loop is CASSLDGGPGEQYF. CDR3 coding DNA: TGTGCCAGCAGCCTAGACGGGGGGCCGGGAGAGCAGTACTTC.

CDR3 region: CAWSEGGISYEQYF. The CDR3 bases are TGTGCCTGGAGTGAGGGGGGAATTTCCTACGAGCAGTACTTC. The chain recombines TRBV30 with TRBJ2-7; D could derive from TRBD1 or TRBD2 (6 bases each). CDR1 is GTSNPN, CDR2 SVGIG, per germline (reference sequence). The V end lost 1 base, the J end lost 1 base, and 11 bases lay between the germline ends. The CDR3 is 14 amino acids.

The chain employs TRBV4-3 and TRBJ2-1; 7 nucleotides agree with TRBD2. Germline CDR1 is LGHNA and CDR2 is YSLEER. V lost 5 bases and J lost 10; bases outside the gene matches: 8. The CDR3 extends over 13 amino acids. CDR3 in DNA: TGCGCCAGCAGCTTCGAGTGGGGGGGAGAGCAGTTCTTC. Translation: CASSFEWGGEQFF.

The V call is TRBV6-5, the J call TRBJ2-3; D not certain. Trimming left V 2 bases short and J 6 bases short, with 6 bases between. Germline assignment: CDR1 MNHEY and CDR2 SVGAGI. This CDR3 region has 12 residues. DNA of the CDR3: TGTGCCAGCAGTTACCTGGGGGATACGCAGTATTTT. It codes for CASSYLGDTQYF.

The genes are TRBV4-1 and TRBJ1-2; D call uncertain. V dropped 5 bases and J dropped 1 base, with 8 bases sitting between them. The V gene's germline CDR1 is MGHRA and CDR2 YSYEKL. This CDR3 spans 13 amino acids. In DNA, the CDR3 is TGCGCCAGCAGCGAGGTAGATAACTATGGCTACACCTTC. This encodes CASSEVDNYGYTF.

The J gene is TRBJ1-1, the V gene TRBV9; 8 positions match TRBD1. V was pared by 0 bases and J by 7 bases, with 5 bases of the junction left unmatched. This CDR3 is built from 14 residues. The germline gives CDR1 SGDLS, CDR2 YYNGEE. The CDR3 loop is CASSVVRGTGEAFF. The CDR3, as DNA: TGTGCCAGCAGCGTAGTCAGGGGGACAGGTGAAGCTTTCTTT.

A note on this clone: A read error may produce the germline difference seen at one junction end. The rearrangement joins TRBV10-3 to TRBJ1-5, with D hard to call. This CDR3 comprises 15 residues. Germline V gene sequence: CDR1 ENHRY, CDR2 SYGVKD. The CDR3 sequence is CATSEAPGDNQPQHF. CDR3 coding DNA: TGTGCCACCAGTGAGGCCCCTGGGGACAATCAGCCCCAGCATTTT.

CDR3 coding DNA: TGCAGCCCCCTCGGAGGGACTGAAGCTTTCTTT. Translating it yields CSPLGGTEAFF. The chain is built from TRBV20-1 and TRBJ1-1; D gene unclear. Germline assignment: CDR1 DFQATT and CDR2 SNEGSKA (reference sequence). This CDR3 region has 11 residues.

The J gene is TRBJ1-6, the V gene TRBV30; 8 bases align to TRBD1. The CDR3 covers 14 residues. Germline V gene lookup returns CDR1 GTSNPN and CDR2 SVGIG (reference sequence). J was trimmed by 10 bases and V by 4 bases; bases with no gene match: 9. The CDR3 loop reads CAWTGGASQSPLHF. CDR3 in DNA: TGTGCCTGGACAGGGGGCGCATCCCAATCACCCCTCCACTTT.

This chain uses TRBV4-1 with TRBJ2-3; a possible D gene is TRBD2 (6 bases). The CDR3 totals 18 residues. Germline V CDR1 and CDR2: MGHRA, YSYEKL. V lost 1 base, J lost 2 bases, and 19 bases lay in between. Here the CDR3 reads CASSQGAFRGSITDTQYF. CDR3 nucleotides: TGCGCCAGCAGCCAAGGGGCCTTCCGGGGGAGCATCACAGATACGCAGTATTTT.

The rearrangement joins TRBV25-1 to TRBJ2-3, with 10 bases lining up with TRBD2. Germline V gene sequence: CDR1 MGHDK, CDR2 SYGVNS. Trimming at V came to 5 bases and at J to 3 bases, leaving 5 bases not matched to a gene. The CDR3 consists of 15 residues. CDR3 DNA sequence: TGTGCCAGCAGTCTTAGCGGGGGGCCTACAGATACGCAGTATTTT. Its protein product is CASSLSGGPTDTQYF. The entire variable domain, with the rest obtained from reference TRBV25-1 and TRBJ2-3, is as follows: EADIYQTPRYLVIGTGKKITLECSQTMGHDKMYWYQQDPGMELHLIHYSYGVNSTEKGDLSSESTVSRIRTEHFPLTLESARPSHTSQYLCASSLSGGPTDTQYFGPGTRLTVL.